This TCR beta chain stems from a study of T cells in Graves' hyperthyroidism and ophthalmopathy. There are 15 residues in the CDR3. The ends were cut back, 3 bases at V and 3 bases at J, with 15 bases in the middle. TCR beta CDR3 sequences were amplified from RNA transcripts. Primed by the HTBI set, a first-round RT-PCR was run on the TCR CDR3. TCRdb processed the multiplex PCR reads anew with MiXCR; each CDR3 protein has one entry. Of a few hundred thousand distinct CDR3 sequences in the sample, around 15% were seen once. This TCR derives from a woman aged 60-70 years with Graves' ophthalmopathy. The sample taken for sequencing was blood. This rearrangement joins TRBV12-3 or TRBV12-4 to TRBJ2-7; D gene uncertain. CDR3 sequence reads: CASSFSASKHYEQYF. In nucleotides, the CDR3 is TGTGCCAGCAGTTTTTCGGCTAGTAAACACTACGAGCAGTACTTC.